The 13 T cell receptor beta chains reported below all come from one sample, sequenced in a study of blood T cell repertoires in COVID-19. Method: immunoSEQ multiplex PCR; TCRdb's copy keeps in-frame clones and lacks some. The table has about 250,000 clones, 80% to 90% seen once. The specimen was PBMCs or T cells enriched from blood (not recorded which). These TCRs come from a woman in her late teens or twenties who had recovered from COVID-19.

V usage is TRBV5-4 and J usage is TRBJ2-1, with 14 bases that match TRBD2. The CDR3 covers 15 residues. Germline CDR1 and CDR2: SGHNT and YYREEE (reference sequence). Trimming took 4 bases from V and 9 from J; bases not matched to a gene: 6. The CDR3 region is CASSLTSGGAGEQFF. CDR3 sequence (DNA): TGTGCCAGCAGCCTGACTAGCGGGGGGGCTGGTGAGCAGTTCTTC.

This chain uses TRBV18 with TRBJ2-7; 8 bases map to TRBD1. CDR3 length: 11 residues. Trimming took 5 bases from V and 9 from J; bases not matched to a gene: 3. CDR1 and CDR2 (germline): KGHSH, LQKENI. For the CDR3, the DNA is TGTGCCAGCTCAGGAGGGACAGGGCAGTACTTC. Protein: CASSGGTGQYF.

The J gene is TRBJ2-5, the V gene TRBV7-9; the match to TRBD2 covers 10 bases. The CDR3 runs 15 residues. From germline, CDR1 is SEHNR and CDR2 FQNEAQ (reference sequence). The V segment lost 5 bases and the J segment 4 bases; nucleotides outside the gene matches: 7. This chain's CDR3 is CASSPGLADLETQYF. CDR3 coding DNA: TGTGCCAGCAGCCCTGGACTAGCGGACCTAGAGACCCAGTACTTC.

J is TRBJ2-7 and V is TRBV21-1; TRBD1 is the table's D call, not checked against the DNA. TRBV21-1 is listed as a pseudogene. The CDR3 length is 16 residues. The CDR3 coding sequence is TGTGCCAGCAGCAAGGAACAGGGTTGGACCAGCTACGAGCAGTACTTC. Protein: CASSKEQGWTSYEQYF.

This clone occurred once. The gene calls are TRBV4-1 and TRBJ2-1; TRBD2 agrees at 7 bases. The CDR3 is made up of 19 amino acids. Trimming took 0 bases from V and 0 from J; bases not matched to a gene: 11. Germline assignment: CDR1 MGHRA and CDR2 YSYEKL. CDR3: CASSQERASGLSSYNEQFF. The CDR3 nucleotides are TGCGCCAGCAGCCAAGAGAGGGCTAGCGGATTGAGCTCCTACAATGAGCAGTTCTTC.

This sequence joins TRBV29-1 and TRBJ2-3; maybe TRBD1 (6 bases). Germline CDR1 is SQVTM and CDR2 is ANQGSEA. V lost 5 bases and J 6 bases, leaving 18 bases between the germline ends. The CDR3 is 14 residues long. In nucleotides, the CDR3 is TGCAGCGTTACTGGACAGCCCATTACGGATACGCAGTATTTT. The encoded protein is CSVTGQPITDTQYF.

This chain uses TRBV9 with TRBJ1-6; 9 bases match TRBD1. The CDR3 consists of 15 residues. V gave up 6 bases and J gave up 9 bases; unmatched junction bases: 10. CDR1 and CDR2 (germline): SGDLS, YYNGEE. This CDR3 reads CASIPPRQGGSPLHF. The CDR3 DNA is TGTGCCAGCATTCCCCCGCGACAGGGGGGTTCACCCCTCCACTTT.

The V and J genes are TRBV4-2 and TRBJ1-2; TRBD1 matches at 8 bases. CDR3 length equals 14 residues. Germline trimming cut 4 bases from V and 7 bases from J; bases unmatched to any gene: 8. The germline V gene has CDR1 LGHNA and CDR2 YNFKEQ. The CDR3 DNA is TGTGCCAGCAGCCCAGGACAGGGTTTCGGTGGCTACACCTTC. It is translated as CASSPGQGFGGYTF.

The rearrangement links TRBV5-1 to TRBJ2-5, with TRBD2 matching 14 bases. Germline V gene data show CDR1 as SGHRS and CDR2 as YFSETQ. The V gene end was trimmed by 0 bases and the J gene end by 4 bases; junction bases not matched to a gene: 2. The CDR3 consists of 16 residues. The CDR3 is CASSLGLAGGLETQYF. CDR3 DNA: TGCGCCAGCAGCTTGGGACTAGCGGGGGGGCTAGAGACCCAGTACTTC.

This clone has just one count. The rearrangement uses TRBV5-1 and TRBJ1-2; the match to TRBD1 covers 7 bases. CDR3 length: 15 residues. With V trimmed by 4 bases and J by 0 bases, 6 bases remained unmatched. CDR1 SGHRS and CDR2 YFSETQ come from the germline V gene. The chain's CDR3 is CASSPTGNPNYGYTF. The CDR3 DNA follows: TGCGCCAGCAGCCCGACAGGGAACCCTAACTATGGCTACACCTTC.

This chain uses TRBV27 with TRBJ2-1, with a weak D call TRBD1 (5 bases). Trimming shortened V by 6 bases and J by 1 base, and 10 bases separated the two germline ends. This CDR3 is 14 amino acids long. CDR1 is MNHEY and CDR2 is SMNVEV in the germline V gene (reference sequence). The CDR3 region has the DNA TGTGCCAGCAGAACAGGCCAGTCCTACAATGAGCAGTTCTTC. Protein product: CASRTGQSYNEQFF.

V and J are TRBV28 and TRBJ1-6, with 9 bases identical to TRBD1. The germline V gene encodes CDR1 MDHEN and CDR2 SYDVKM. CDR3 length: 15 amino acids. Trimming at V came to 4 bases and at J to 6 bases, leaving 4 bases not matched to a gene. The CDR3 spells CASSWMDRGNSPLHF. CDR3 coding DNA: TGTGCCAGCAGTTGGATGGACAGGGGTAATTCACCCCTCCACTTT.

This chain uses TRBV27 with TRBJ1-6; a weak D match, TRBD1 (5 bases). The germline V gene has CDR1 MNHEY and CDR2 SMNVEV (reference sequence). The V end was cut by 6 bases, the J end by 5 bases, with 14 bases between. CDR3 length: 15 amino acids. CDR3 bases: TGTGCCAGCAGGGGGATCCAGGGAAATAATTCACCCCTCCACTTT. It encodes CASRGIQGNNSPLHF.